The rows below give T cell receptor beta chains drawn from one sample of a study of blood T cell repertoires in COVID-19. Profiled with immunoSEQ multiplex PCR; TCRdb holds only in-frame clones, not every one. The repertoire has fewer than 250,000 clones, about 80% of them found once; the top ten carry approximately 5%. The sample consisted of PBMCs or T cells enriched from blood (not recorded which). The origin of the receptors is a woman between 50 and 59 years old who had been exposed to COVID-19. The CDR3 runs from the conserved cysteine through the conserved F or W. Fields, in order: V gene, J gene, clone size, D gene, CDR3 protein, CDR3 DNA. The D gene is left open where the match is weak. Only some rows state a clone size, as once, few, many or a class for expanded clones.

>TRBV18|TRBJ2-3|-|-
CASSPQGRGDTQYF
TGTGCCAGCTCACCACAAGGTCGCGGCGATACGCAGTATTTT
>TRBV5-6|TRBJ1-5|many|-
CASSPWGGLNQPQHF
TGTGCCAGCAGCCCGTGGGGGGGACTGAATCAGCCCCAGCATTTT
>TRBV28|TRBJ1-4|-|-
CASSLIRGGSEKLFF
TGTGCCAGCAGTCTGATCAGGGGAGGGTCTGAAAAACTGTTTTTT
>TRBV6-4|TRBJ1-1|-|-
CASRQGTEAFF
TGTGCCAGCAGGCAGGGGACTGAAGCTTTCTTT
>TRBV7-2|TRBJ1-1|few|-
CASSPYRNTEAFF
TGTGCCAGCAGCCCGTACAGGAACACTGAAGCTTTCTTT
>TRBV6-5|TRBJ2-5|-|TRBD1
CASMETGQETQYF
TGTGCCAGCATGGAGACAGGGCAAGAGACCCAGTACTTC
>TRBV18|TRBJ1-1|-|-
CASSGAMGTEAFF
TGTGCCAGCTCGGGGGCTATGGGCACTGAAGCTTTCTTT
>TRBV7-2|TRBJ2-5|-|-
CASSLVRLGETQYF
TGTGCCAGCAGCTTAGTGAGACTAGGGGAGACCCAGTACTTC
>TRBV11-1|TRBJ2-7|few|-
CASSLGAGPTYEQYF
TGTGCCAGCAGCTTAGGAGCAGGGCCAACCTACGAGCAGTACTTC
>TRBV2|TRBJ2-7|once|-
CASSVDGSYEQYF
TGTGCCAGCAGCGTTGACGGGTCCTACGAGCAGTACTTC
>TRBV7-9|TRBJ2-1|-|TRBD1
CASRGQVAFNEQFF
TGTGCCAGCAGGGGACAGGTAGCCTTCAATGAGCAGTTCTTC
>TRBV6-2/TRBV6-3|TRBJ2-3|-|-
CASSYSEGTDTQYF
TGTGCCAGCAGTTACTCGGAGGGTACAGATACGCAGTATTTT
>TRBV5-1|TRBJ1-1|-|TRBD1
CASSLGFGTGVTEAFF
TGCGCCAGCAGCTTGGGATTCGGGACAGGAGTCACTGAAGCTTTCTTT
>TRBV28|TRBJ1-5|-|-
CASMGGGGNQPQHF
TGTGCCAGCATGGGGGGGGGAGGCAATCAGCCCCAGCATTTT
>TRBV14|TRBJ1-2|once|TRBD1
CASSRGQGAYYGYTF
TGTGCCAGCAGCCGCGGACAGGGCGCCTACTATGGCTACACCTTC
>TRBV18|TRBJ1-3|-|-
CASSSVSGNTIYF
TGTGCCAGCTCATCAGTCTCTGGAAACACCATATATTTT
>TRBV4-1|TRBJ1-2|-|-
CASSPNSHGGYGYTF
TGCGCCAGCAGCCCAAATTCACACGGGGGATATGGCTACACCTTC
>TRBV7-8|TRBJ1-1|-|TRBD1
CASSFVGQGPEAFF
TGTGCCAGCAGCTTTGTCGGACAGGGCCCTGAAGCTTTCTTT
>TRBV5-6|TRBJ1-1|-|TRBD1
CASTRQGLNTEAFF
TGTGCCAGCACCCGACAGGGGTTGAACACTGAAGCTTTCTTT
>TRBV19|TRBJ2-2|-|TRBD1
CASSDWTGKRIGELFF
TGTGCCAGTAGCGATTGGACAGGGAAACGAATCGGGGAGCTGTTTTTT
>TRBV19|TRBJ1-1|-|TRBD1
CASSGRGLGSTEAFF
TGTGCCAGTAGTGGCAGGGGGCTTGGGAGCACTGAAGCTTTCTTT
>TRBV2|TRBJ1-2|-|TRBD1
CASSVDRGNYGYTF
TGTGCCAGCAGTGTAGACAGGGGAAACTATGGCTACACCTTC
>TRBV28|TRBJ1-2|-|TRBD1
CACSTGLYGYTF
TGTGCCTGCTCGACAGGGCTCTATGGCTACACCTTC
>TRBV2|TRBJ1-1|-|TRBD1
CASKLTGGGPEAFF
TGTGCCAGCAAACTCACAGGGGGCGGCCCTGAAGCTTTCTTT
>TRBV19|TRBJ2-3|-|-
CARYRGGSTDTQYF
TGTGCCAGGTATAGGGGGGGTAGCACAGATACGCAGTATTTT
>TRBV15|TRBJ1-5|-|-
CATSRDRGRNQPQHF
TGTGCCACCAGCAGAGACAGGGGACGCAATCAGCCCCAGCATTTT
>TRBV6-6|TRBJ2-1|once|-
CASGGSRTYEQFF
TGTGCCAGCGGGGGGTCTAGGACATATGAGCAGTTCTTC
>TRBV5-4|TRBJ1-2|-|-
CASSHPGEGNYGYTF
TGTGCCAGCAGCCATCCGGGGGAGGGGAACTATGGCTACACCTTC
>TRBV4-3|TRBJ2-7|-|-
CASSPTAGRPPGNEQYF
TGCGCCAGCAGCCCTACTGCGGGCCGGCCTCCGGGGAACGAGCAGTACTTC
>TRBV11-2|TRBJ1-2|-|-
CASSRLSLYGYTF
TGTGCCAGCAGCCGCCTATCCCTATATGGCTACACCTTC
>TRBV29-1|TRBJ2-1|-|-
CSVSGHRSSYNEQFF
TGCAGCGTCTCGGGACACCGGAGCTCCTACAATGAGCAGTTCTTC
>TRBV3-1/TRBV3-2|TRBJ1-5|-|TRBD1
CASSLGQGGGMGNQPQHF
TGTGCCAGCAGCCTGGGACAGGGAGGGGGTATGGGCAATCAGCCCCAGCATTTT
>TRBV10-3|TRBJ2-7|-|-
CAIRPTGSSYEQYF
TGTGCCATCAGACCGACAGGCTCCTCCTACGAGCAGTACTTC
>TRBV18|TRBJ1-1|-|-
CASSPPAFGGANTEAFF
TGTGCCAGCTCACCACCGGCTTTTGGCGGGGCCAACACTGAAGCTTTCTTT
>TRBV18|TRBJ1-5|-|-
CASSPDRNDQPQHF
TGTGCCAGCTCACCAGACAGAAATGATCAGCCCCAGCATTTT
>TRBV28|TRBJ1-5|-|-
CASTWGGSNQPQHF
TGTGCCAGCACCTGGGGGGGTAGCAATCAGCCCCAGCATTTT
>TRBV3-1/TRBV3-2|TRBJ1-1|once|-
CASSQNWDTGAFF
TGTGCCAGCAGCCAGAATTGGGACACTGGAGCTTTCTTT
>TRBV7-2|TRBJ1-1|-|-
CASSLVGGMGAFF
TGTGCCAGCAGCTTAGTAGGGGGAATGGGGGCTTTCTTT
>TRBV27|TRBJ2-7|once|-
CASSLVQGTYEQYF
TGTGCCAGCAGTTTGGTGCAGGGGACCTACGAGCAGTACTTC